What follows describes a single TCR beta chain. Its antigen is currently unknown. The data were taken from a study of CD8+CD57+ T cells in acquired aplastic anemia. Whole-study context: Isolated CD4+ and CD8+ cells, once sorted, yielded DNA averaging around 3 ug. CD4+ reads averaged roughly 10 million in healthy donors.

With 10 bases removed from V and 4 bases from J, the gap between germline ends came to 10 bases. CDR3 size: 12 residues. Germline V gene lookup returns CDR1 ENHRY and CDR2 SYGVKD. General observations from the study: Patients had roughly 30 CD8+ CDR3 sequences in common with controls (the shared set). Between patients and controls, CD8+ Simpson's diversity did not vary significantly.

Profiling of TCR beta VDJ combinations and CDR3 sequences used genomic DNA as template. TCRdb reanalysed the reads using MiXCR and keeps one entry per CDR3 protein. The sample has about 170,000 distinct CDR3 sequences; 63% are singletons. V is TRBV10-3 and J is TRBJ2-2, with no clear D. The sequenced sample was sorted CD4+, CD8+, or CD8+CD57+ T cells (not recorded which) from PBMCs. The receptor's source is a human donor in good health. In DNA form, the CDR3 reads TGTGCCACCTCATATGGCACCGGGGAGCTGTTTTTT. Protein: CATSYGTGELFF.